These 15 T cell receptor beta chains were all obtained from the same sample, sequenced in a study of patients and donors after allogeneic stem cell transplantation. TCRdb fed the RT-PCR reads into MiXCR, producing one record per CDR3 protein. This repertoire shows 200,000 to 250,000 distinct CDR3 sequences, 13% to 15% found once; its top ten account for 11%. Material: blood, either unsorted or a sorted T cell fraction (not recorded which). Every receptor here comes from a human donor who was either an allogeneic HSCT recipient or a stem cell or donor lymphocyte infusion donor (not recorded which). It is not recorded whose cells these are; they may come from a transplant donor.

In its sample, this clonotype was seen a few times. The genes are TRBV5-1 and TRBJ1-6; no definite D call. CDR1 is SGHRS, CDR2 YFSETQ, per germline. V lost 2 bases to trimming and J lost 10 bases, with 13 bases between them. This CDR3 has 14 amino acids. The CDR3 nucleotides read TGCGCCAGCAGCTTCGGAGATAACAGATCACCCCTCCACTTT. Translation gives CASSFGDNRSPLHF.

This rearrangement joins TRBV12-3 or TRBV12-4 to TRBJ1-5; D is unclear. The CDR3 sequence is 13 residues long. V was cut by 0 bases and J by 8 bases, with 8 bases left in between. The CDR3: CASSLAGREPQHF. The CDR3 coding sequence is TGTGCCAGCAGTTTAGCTGGTAGGGAGCCCCAGCATTTT.

This clonotype was counted a few times. J is TRBJ1-1 and V is TRBV9; the D is unclear. The germline V gene has CDR1 SGDLS and CDR2 YYNGEE. V lost 4 bases and J lost 0, with 7 bases in between. This CDR3 is built from 13 residues. The CDR3 region is CASSPTMNTEAFF. In DNA form, the CDR3 reads TGTGCCAGCAGCCCCACAATGAACACTGAAGCTTTCTTT.

This clonotype has more than one count but fewer than ten. The V gene is TRBV10-3, the J gene TRBJ2-5, with TRBD2 as a possible D gene (7 bases). Germline V gene lookup returns CDR1 ENHRY and CDR2 SYGVKD. Trimming took off 10 bases at V and 5 bases at J, with 17 bases between the two ends. This CDR3 region has 13 residues. This CDR3 reads CATTRGARETQYF. CDR3 DNA: TGTGCCACCACCCGGGGGGCCCGGGAGACCCAGTACTTC.

This clonotype turned up a few times. V gene TRBV19 combines with J gene TRBJ1-1, with a possible D match to TRBD1 (6 bases). The germline V gene encodes CDR1 LNHDA and CDR2 SQIVND (reference sequence). Trimming removed 5 bases at V and 4 bases at J, with 17 bases between. The CDR3 totals 15 residues. CDR3 nucleotides: TGTGCCAGTAGTCCCCGGCAGGGGACTGTCACTGAAGCTTTCTTT. Its translation is CASSPRQGTVTEAFF.

The chain carries TRBV6-1 and TRBJ1-2, with 9 bases aligning to TRBD1. J gave up 6 bases and V 4 bases, and 9 bases lay outside the gene matches. Germline V gives CDR1 MNHNS, CDR2 SASEGT. The CDR3 runs to 15 residues. The CDR3 loop is CASSAWDRVEDGYTF. As DNA, the CDR3 is TGTGCCAGCAGTGCGTGGGACAGGGTAGAGGATGGCTACACCTTC.

At least ten counts were recorded for this clonotype. The chain employs TRBV30 and TRBJ2-1; D not certain. The CDR3 has 12 amino acids. Trimming removed 0 bases from V and 7 bases from J, with 7 bases in between. Germline V gene lookup returns CDR1 GTSNPN and CDR2 SVGIG (reference sequence). Here the CDR3 DNA reads TGTGCCTGGAGTGTAACGGTGAATGAGCAGTTCTTC. This encodes CAWSVTVNEQFF.

There are many counts of this clonotype. V is TRBV5-1 and J is TRBJ2-6; 8 bases agree with TRBD1. The CDR3 runs 20 residues. Trimming took 4 bases from V and 4 from J; bases not matched to a gene: 19. CDR1 and CDR2 (germline): SGHRS, YFSETQ. CDR3 nucleotides: TGCGCCAGCAGCCCCCTACCTCGACAGGGGTCCGGTGCAGGGGCCAACGTCCTGACTTTC. Its translation: CASSPLPRQGSGAGANVLTF.

This clonotype was seen many times. This chain uses TRBV18 with TRBJ2-5, with D possibly matching TRBD2 (5 bases). This CDR3 contains 13 residues. V lost 0 bases to trimming and J lost 8 bases, with 10 bases between them. CDR1 KGHSH and CDR2 LQKENI come from the germline V gene. The CDR3 is CASSPPSGRTQYF. CDR3 nucleotides: TGTGCCAGCTCACCACCGTCGGGGAGAACCCAGTACTTC.

The chain recombines TRBV19 with TRBJ2-3; 8 bases fit TRBD2. Losses at the gene ends were 5 bases for V and 2 bases for J; bases not matched to a gene: 6. CDR1 is LNHDA, CDR2 SQIVND, per germline (reference sequence). This CDR3 has 15 residues. CDR3 bases: TGTGCCAGTAGTCTACTAGCGGAGGTCACAGATACGCAGTATTTT. Its translation is CASSLLAEVTDTQYF.

This clonotype was observed at least ten times. The rearrangement joins TRBV5-5 to TRBJ1-5; the D is unclear. Germline CDR1 SGHKS, CDR2 YYEKEE (reference sequence). The CDR3 is 14 residues long. Trimming cost V 2 bases and J 3 bases, with 9 bases left between them. The CDR3, as DNA: TGTGCCAGCAGCTTCATCGCCAACAATCAGCCCCAGCATTTT. It yields the protein CASSFIANNQPQHF.

Points on this clonotype: At one of its ends the junction is not consistent with the germline gene, which may arise from a read error. V usage is TRBV11-2 and J usage is TRBJ2-3, with 10 bases fitting TRBD2. This CDR3 region has 15 residues. Per germline, CDR1 SGHAT and CDR2 FQNNGV. DNA for the CDR3: TGTGCCAGCAGGTTAGCGGGGGGCCTCACAGATACGCAGTATTTT. Its protein is CASRLAGGLTDTQYF.

The chain combines TRBV24-1 with TRBJ1-2; D may be TRBD1 (5 bases). V was shortened by 3 bases and J by 0 bases, with 10 bases between the two germline ends. The CDR3 spans 15 residues. Germline V gene lookup returns CDR1 KGHDR and CDR2 SFDVKD. Written as DNA, the CDR3 is TGTGCCACCAGTGATGACAGCATCTCTAACTATGGCTACACCTTC. Residues: CATSDDSISNYGYTF.

This clonotype occurred a few times. The rearrangement joins TRBV12-3 or TRBV12-4 to TRBJ2-3; 11 bases fit TRBD2. The ends lost 5 bases at V and 4 bases at J; junction bases unmatched: 17. The CDR3 contains 19 residues. The CDR3 region is CASSTLTPGLAVRADTQYF. The CDR3 DNA reads TGTGCCAGCAGTACCCTTACGCCGGGACTAGCGGTACGGGCAGATACGCAGTATTTT.

V usage is TRBV30 and J usage is TRBJ2-4, with TRBD2 matching over 9 bases. The germline V gene has CDR1 GTSNPN and CDR2 SVGIG (reference sequence). V shed 4 bases and J 2 bases; nucleotides not matched to a gene: 3. This CDR3 region has 14 residues. CDR3 sequence reads: CAWISGGTKNIQYF. The CDR3 coding sequence is TGTGCCTGGATTAGCGGGGGAACCAAAAACATTCAGTACTTC.